This TCR beta chain was sequenced during a study of blood T cell repertoires in COVID-19. The CDR3 runs 14 residues. CDR1 and CDR2 (germline): MDHEN, SYDVKM. V was pared by 5 bases and J by 1 base, with 9 bases between. Sequenced by immunoSEQ multiplex PCR; TCRdb stores in-frame clones only, minus some. The sample gives about 270,000 clones, approximately 86% of which show up once; 3.1% is in the top ten. The sample comprised peripheral blood. The rearrangement joins TRBV28 to TRBJ1-3; D is unresolved. This clonotype was sampled from a woman younger than 35 with acute or convalescent COVID-19. CDR3 residues: CASSPRSSGNTIYF. The CDR3 DNA reads TGTGCCAGCAGTCCCCGGTCGTCTGGAAACACCATATATTTT.